This TCR beta chain was recovered during a study of T cell responses to AZD1222 COVID-19 vaccine. This table comes from immunoSEQ multiplex PCR, and its TCRdb copy is limited to in-frame clones, with some not included. The data contain around 150,000 clones, around nine tenths of them singletons. This CDR3 has 12 amino acids. V dropped 3 bases and J dropped 12 bases, with 9 bases sitting between them. Timing groups of about 4 and about 12 weeks for second doses were pooled. This receptor was obtained from an adult who received the AZD1222 COVID-19 vaccine. The sample here was peripheral blood, taken 28 days after the second AZD1222 dose. The chain links TRBV12-3 or TRBV12-4 to TRBJ1-6; tentatively, D is TRBD1 (6 bases). CDR3 sequence: CASSFGDIPLHF. CDR3 DNA: TGTGCCAGCAGTTTCGGGGACATACCCCTCCACTTT.